Ten or more counts support the clone carrying this T cell receptor (beta chain). Time point in this sample: newly diagnosed GD, antithyroid drugs for less than 3 months. Generation of the TCR library employed RNA extracted from PBMCs. This sample is part of a study of regulatory T cells in long-lasting Graves disease. The V gene's germline CDR1 is ENHRY and CDR2 SYGVKD. With 3 bases removed from V and 0 bases from J, the gap between germline ends came to 6 bases. The CDR3 totals 13 residues. TCR beta libraries were built with iRepertoire HTBI primers and Arm-PCR of CDR3 regions. As originally analysed: About 62 TRBV and roughly 15 TRBJ segments were identified across samples. TCRdb called the multiplex PCR reads again in MiXCR, with one record for every CDR3 protein. The V and J calls and clone size come from TCRdb's table, not from the authors' own analysis. The sample shows some 230,000 distinct CDR3 sequences, 15% to 20% of them seen only once.

The rearrangement joins TRBV10-3 to TRBJ2-7; no firm D call. The clonotype originates from a female donor with Graves disease. This specimen consisted of peripheral blood mononuclear cells (PBMCs), obtained at new diagnosis, from a patient treated with antithyroid drugs. This CDR3 reads CAISDYTSYEQYF. The DNA for the CDR3 is TGTGCCATCAGTGATTACACCTCCTACGAGCAGTACTTC.